This record concerns one TCR beta chain sequence. Those donating, healthy Caucasian individuals from Russia, were aged 6 to 90. The CDR3 consists of 16 residues. V lost 4 bases and J 2 bases, leaving 14 bases between the germline ends. Germline CDR1 is ENHRY and CDR2 is SYGVKD. The data are from a study of blood T cells in healthy people across ages. Looking at the study overall: T cells yielded about one barcoded beta molecule per two cells through template switching.

Using a J-beta primer mix together with a sample-barcoded 5' primer, a second PCR was run for roughly 7 to 11 cycles. TCRdb re-analysed the 5' RACE reads in MiXCR, keeping a single row per CDR3 protein. The sample comprises under 1,100,000 distinct CDR3 sequences, less than 25% of which are singletons, and approximately 0.79% rests with the top ten. This sample also belongs to another study, concerning T cells of mothers and their children. That paper adds: Mothers and children who were related shared slightly more overlap than unrelated pairs, but not significantly more.

This sequence was found in a girl aged 2-10 years in good health. The V call is TRBV10-3, the J call TRBJ2-2, with D tentatively TRBD1 or TRBD2 (5 bases each). Sequenced: blood. This CDR3 is CAISATGTGNTGELFF. CDR3 nucleotides: TGTGCCATCAGTGCAACCGGGACGGGAAACACCGGGGAGCTGTTTTTT.